This section outlines one T cell receptor beta chain sequence together with its context. The data derive from a study of blood T cell repertoires in COVID-19. Study-level background: Specimens from acute and convalescent COVID-19 originated in the United States, Italy and Spain. PBMCs, B-cell-depleted T cells, or T cells provided the cDNA or gDNA that made up the material.

Looked up from germline, CDR1 is SGHAT and CDR2 is FQNNGV. The V gene end was trimmed by 5 bases and the J gene end by 0 bases; junction bases not matched to a gene: 7. The length of the CDR3 is 16 residues. Methods used by the authors: Amplifying reference gene primers gave estimates of nucleated cell counts. Only in-frame clones appear in the TCRdb table, and some are missing; sequencing was by immunoSEQ multiplex PCR. Clone size and the V and J calls come from that table; the DNA yielded D and trimming. The table has around 110,000 clones, approximately 88% seen once. The sample comprised peripheral blood. The V call is TRBV11-2, the J call TRBJ2-3; 8 positions agree with TRBD2. The clonotype comes from a woman aged 70 to 79 with acute or convalescent COVID-19. The CDR3 sequence is CASSPATSGSTDTQYF. The CDR3 coding sequence is TGTGCCAGCAGCCCGGCAACTAGCGGCAGCACAGATACGCAGTATTTT. The full variable domain, with the rest looked up from reference TRBV11-2 and TRBJ2-3, is EAGVAQSPRYKIIEKRQSVAFWCNPISGHATLYWYQQILGQGPKLLIQFQNNGVVDDSQLPKDRFSAERLKGVDSTLKIQPAKLEDSAVYLCASSPATSGSTDTQYFGPGTRLTVL.